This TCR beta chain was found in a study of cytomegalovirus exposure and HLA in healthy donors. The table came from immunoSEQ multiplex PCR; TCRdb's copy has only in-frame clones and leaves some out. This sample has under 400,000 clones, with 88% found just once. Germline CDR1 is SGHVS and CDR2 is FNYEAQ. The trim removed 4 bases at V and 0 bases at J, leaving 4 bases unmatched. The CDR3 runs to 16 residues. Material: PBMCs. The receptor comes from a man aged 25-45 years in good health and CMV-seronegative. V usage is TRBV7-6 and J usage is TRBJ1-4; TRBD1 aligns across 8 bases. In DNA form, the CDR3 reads TGTGCCAGCAGCTGGGACAGGCGGACAACTAATGAAAAACTGTTTTTT. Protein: CASSWDRRTTNEKLFF. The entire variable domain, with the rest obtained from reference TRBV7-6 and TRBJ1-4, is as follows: GAGVSQSPRYKVTKRGQDVALRCDPISGHVSLYWYRQALGQGPEFLTYFNYEAQQDKSGLPNDRFSAERPEGSISTLTIQRTEQRDSAMYRCASSWDRRTTNEKLFFGSGTQLSVL.